One and the same sample provided the 18 T cell receptor beta chains below, sequenced in a study of T cell clonotyping in hematopoietic cell transplantation. The time point here: recipient sample about 28 days before transplant, after cytoreduction. The table came from immunoSEQ multiplex PCR; TCRdb's copy has only in-frame clones and leaves some out. The sample lists around 26,000 clones; less than 85% were seen once. The sample consisted of peripheral blood mononuclear cells, taken before stem cell transplant. These receptors all stem from a man aged 40-49 years with acute myeloid leukemia. Some clones in this sample may be carry-over from other donors' samples.

The V and J genes are TRBV7-9 and TRBJ1-3; 8 nucleotides agree with TRBD1. CDR1 SEHNR and CDR2 FQNEAQ come from the germline V gene (reference sequence). V shed 3 bases, J shed 9 bases, and the junction held 7 bases outside the gene matches. This CDR3 region has 14 residues. CDR3 amino acids: CASSLSGGAGTIYF. CDR3 DNA sequence: TGTGCCAGCAGCTTGTCAGGGGGCGCGGGCACCATATATTTT.

This chain connects TRBV9 to TRBJ2-7; D is unclear. The V gene's germline CDR1 is SGDLS and CDR2 YYNGEE. V lost 0 bases to trimming and J lost 6 bases, with 1 base between them. This CDR3 is 10 amino acids long. The CDR3 region has the DNA TGTGCCAGCAGCGTAGCCGAGCAGTACTTC. It encodes CASSVAEQYF.

The rearrangement links TRBV7-9 to TRBJ1-2; 7 bases align to TRBD1. Germline assignment: CDR1 SEHNR and CDR2 FQNEAQ (reference sequence). V shed 6 bases, J shed 3 bases, and the junction held 7 bases outside the gene matches. This CDR3 region has 14 residues. The CDR3 DNA reads as TGTGCCAGCAGTTCTGACAGGGTGGACTATGGCTACACCTTC. This codes for CASSSDRVDYGYTF. Full variable domain (missing parts from reference TRBV7-9 and TRBJ1-2): DTGVSQNPRHKITKRGQNVTFRCDPISEHNRLYWYRQTLGQGPEFLTYFQNEAQLEKSRLLSDRFSAERPKGSFSTLEIQRTEQGDSAMYLCASSSDRVDYGYTFGSGTRLTVV.

This chain connects TRBV5-6 to TRBJ2-5; maybe TRBD2 (5 bases). The CDR3 covers 16 residues. V lost 0 bases, J lost 2 bases, and 14 bases lay in between. The V gene's germline CDR1 is SGHDT and CDR2 YYEEEE. CDR3 sequence reads: CASSLAEGRRQETQYF. CDR3 coding DNA: TGTGCCAGCAGCTTGGCCGAGGGCAGGCGGCAAGAGACCCAGTACTTC.

The gene calls are TRBV2 and TRBJ2-5; a weak D match, TRBD2 (5 bases). V lost 6 bases and J 5 bases, leaving 10 bases between the germline ends. This CDR3 region has 12 residues. Germline V gene sequence: CDR1 SNHLY, CDR2 FYNNEI. The CDR3 reads CASRRVRETQYF. CDR3 in DNA: TGTGCCAGCAGGAGGGTGAGGGAGACCCAGTACTTC.

The V gene is TRBV19, the J gene TRBJ1-5; 7 nucleotides agree with TRBD1. The CDR3 is 15 residues long. Germline lookup yields CDR1 LNHDA and CDR2 SQIVND (reference sequence). Losses at the gene ends were 4 bases for V and 3 bases for J; bases not matched to a gene: 6. CDR3 sequence: CASSTGTVYNQPQHF. CDR3 coding DNA: TGTGCCAGTAGTACCGGGACAGTCTACAATCAGCCCCAGCATTTT.

The V gene is TRBV5-1, the J gene TRBJ2-1; 13 bases are a match to TRBD2. This CDR3 region has 15 residues. Per germline, CDR1 SGHRS and CDR2 YFSETQ. The V segment lost 4 bases and the J segment 10 bases; nucleotides outside the gene matches: 8. CDR3 sequence (DNA): TGCGCCAGCAGCGTGACTAGCGGGAGGACCAACGAGCAGTTCTTC. Translation gives CASSVTSGRTNEQFF.

The CDR3 sequence: CSVRDRGVYNEQFF. In DNA, the CDR3 is TGCAGCGTTCGTGACAGGGGAGTTTACAATGAGCAGTTCTTC. This sequence joins TRBV29-1 and TRBJ2-1; 8 positions agree with TRBD1. The CDR3 extends over 14 amino acids. The germline CDR1 and CDR2 sequences are SQVTM and ANQGSEA. J was trimmed by 4 bases and V by 5 bases; bases with no gene match: 7.

This clone was found once. This chain joins TRBV5-6 and TRBJ1-2, with D uncertain. This CDR3 has 11 amino acids. Germline CDR1 and CDR2: SGHDT and YYEEEE. V shed 0 bases and J shed 4 bases, with 1 base lying between them. CDR3 region: CASSLGYGYTF. The DNA for the CDR3 is TGTGCCAGCAGCTTGGGCTATGGCTACACCTTC.

This clone was found once. The chain links TRBV5-6 to TRBJ2-5; D uncertain. Gene TRBJ2-7 matches the end of the DNA better, so the J call may be wrong. CDR3 length: 12 amino acids. Germline assignment: CDR1 SGHDT and CDR2 YYEEEE. The CDR3 region is CASSLSSYEQYF. In DNA form, the CDR3 reads TGTGCCAGCAGCTTGTCCTCCTACGAGCAGTACTTC.

This clone has a single count. The rearrangement uses TRBV30 and TRBJ2-3, with 7 bases that match TRBD1. Germline loops: CDR1 GTSNPN, CDR2 SVGIG (reference sequence). This CDR3 spans 14 amino acids. The junction had 11 bases not matched to a gene; V was cut back by 8 bases and J by 3 bases. In DNA form, the CDR3 reads TGTGCCGGAATGGACAGGTTAGAAACAGATACGCAGTATTTT. This gives the protein CAGMDRLETDTQYF.

The chain is built from TRBV6-6 and TRBJ2-7; D may be TRBD2 (6 bases). This CDR3 comprises 14 residues. Germline V CDR1 and CDR2: MNHNY, SVGAGI (reference sequence). The V and J ends lost 0 bases and 7 bases respectively, with 13 bases between them. DNA for the CDR3: TGTGCCAGCAGTTACTCGCGGGACTCTGGGGAGCAGTACTTC. It yields the protein CASSYSRDSGEQYF.

J is TRBJ2-1 and V is TRBV9; TRBD2 agrees at 10 bases. With V trimmed by 0 bases and J by 6 bases, 3 bases remained unmatched. The germline CDR1 and CDR2 sequences are SGDLS and YYNGEE. This CDR3 is 15 amino acids long. CDR3 residues: CASSVAPSGSNEQFF. The CDR3 bases are TGTGCCAGCAGCGTAGCTCCTAGCGGGAGCAATGAGCAGTTCTTC.

CDR3 protein: CASNSGMEAYEQYF. DNA of the CDR3: TGTGCCAGCAACTCAGGAATGGAAGCCTACGAGCAGTACTTC. This chain joins TRBV5-6 and TRBJ2-7; D uncertain. The CDR3 is 14 residues long. With 6 bases removed from V and 2 bases from J, the gap between germline ends came to 15 bases. CDR1 is SGHDT, CDR2 YYEEEE, per germline.

The rearrangement joins TRBV5-1 to TRBJ2-7; D gene unclear. Trimming shortened V by 0 bases and J by 6 bases, and 16 bases separated the two germline ends. This CDR3 comprises 15 residues. Germline V gene sequence: CDR1 SGHRS, CDR2 YFSETQ. The CDR3 here is CASSLELSRPLEQYF. CDR3 coding DNA: TGCGCCAGCAGCTTGGAACTCTCGAGGCCCCTCGAGCAGTACTTC.

This clone was observed a few times. J is TRBJ2-1 and V is TRBV10-3; perhaps D is TRBD1 or TRBD2 (5 bases each). Germline loops: CDR1 ENHRY, CDR2 SYGVKD. The CDR3 is 15 residues long. Trimming removed 6 bases at V and 7 bases at J, with 19 bases between. CDR3 in DNA: TGTGCCATCAGCCCCGGGACCTCCGCTGGGAATGAGCAGTTCTTC. Its protein product is CAISPGTSAGNEQFF.

The chain employs TRBV5-1 and TRBJ2-1; D is ambiguous. The V end lost 6 bases, the J end lost 7 bases, and 17 bases lay between the germline ends. Germline-derived CDR1 and CDR2 are SGHRS and YFSETQ. This CDR3 is 14 amino acids long. As DNA, the CDR3 is TGCGCCAGCAACCTCCAGGACGGAAGAAATGAGCAGTTCTTC. Translation gives CASNLQDGRNEQFF. Supplemented by reference TRBV5-1 and TRBJ2-1, the full variable domain reads KAGVTQTPRYLIKTRGQQVTLSCSPISGHRSVSWYQQTPGQGLQFLFEYFSETQRNKGNFPGRFSGRQFSNSRSEMNVSTLELGDSALYLCASNLQDGRNEQFFGPGTRLTVL.

The V gene is TRBV10-3, the J gene TRBJ2-2; unclear D gene. The CDR3 totals 13 residues. Germline assignment: CDR1 ENHRY and CDR2 SYGVKD. Trimming took off 2 bases at V and 3 bases at J, with 4 bases between the two ends. CDR3 protein: CAISERDTGELFF. The CDR3 DNA follows: TGTGCCATCAGTGAGAGGGACACCGGGGAGCTGTTTTTT.